Each of the 5 T cell receptor beta chains below was sequenced from the same sample in a study of molecular identifiers for immune sequencing clone quantification. One entry per CDR3 protein results from TCRdb running MiXCR on the PCR reads. In the table there are roughly 320,000 distinct CDR3 sequences, roughly 24% of which are singletons. What was sequenced was naive CD8+ T cells from blood, with Jurkat cell RNA spiked in. Subset given: FACS-sorted CD8+CD4-CCR7+CD45RA+ naive T cells. All receptors derive from a human donor in good health. Some libraries in this study had Jurkat cell RNA spiked in.

This clonotype was seen a handful of times. V usage is TRBV19 and J usage is TRBJ2-3; TRBD1 agrees at 9 bases. V shed 5 bases, J shed 3 bases, and the junction held 6 bases outside the gene matches. CDR1 is LNHDA and CDR2 is SQIVND in the germline V gene (reference sequence). This CDR3 contains 15 residues. The CDR3 protein is CASSAWTGETDTQYF. In nucleotides, the CDR3 is TGTGCCAGTAGTGCCTGGACAGGGGAGACAGATACGCAGTATTTT. The full variable domain, completed using reference TRBV19 and TRBJ2-3, is DGGITQSPKYLFRKEGQNVTLSCEQNLNHDAMYWYRQDPGQGLRLIYYSQIVNDFQKGDIAEGYSVSREKKESFPLTVTSAQKNPTAFYLCASSAWTGETDTQYFGPGTRLTVL.

This clonotype was seen a handful of times. The rearrangement joins TRBV5-6 to TRBJ1-1; D ambiguous. Germline V gives CDR1 SGHDT, CDR2 YYEEEE. This CDR3 is 14 amino acids long. Trimming pared 2 bases from V and 0 bases from J, leaving 8 bases between. CDR3 DNA: TGTGCCAGCAGCTTAGACAACATGAACACTGAAGCTTTCTTT. Amino acid sequence: CASSLDNMNTEAFF.

The V gene is TRBV20-1, the J gene TRBJ2-2; D uncertain. Trimming took 1 base from V and 2 from J, leaving 5 bases between them. The germline CDR1 and CDR2 sequences are DFQATT and SNEGSKA (reference sequence). The CDR3 runs to 13 residues. CDR3 sequence: CSARVPNTGELFF. The CDR3 nucleotides read TGCAGTGCTAGAGTGCCCAACACCGGGGAGCTGTTTTTT.

The chain recombines TRBV11-2 with TRBJ2-4; D is tentatively TRBD1 or TRBD2 (5 bases each). The CDR3 covers 11 residues. Germline V gene data show CDR1 as SGHAT and CDR2 as FQNNGV. The ends were cut back, 6 bases at V and 12 bases at J, with 12 bases in the middle. CDR3 region: CASRGDDNQYF. The CDR3 DNA reads as TGTGCCAGCAGGGGGGACGACAATCAGTACTTC.

This clonotype was seen many times. The chain joins TRBV2 to TRBJ1-1, with TRBD1 matching 7 bases. The CDR3 has 15 amino acids. CDR1 is SNHLY, CDR2 FYNNEI, per germline. The V segment lost 5 bases and the J segment 2 bases; nucleotides outside the gene matches: 8. The chain's CDR3 is CASSPLGTVNTEAFF. The CDR3, as DNA: TGTGCCAGCAGTCCCCTTGGGACAGTAAACACTGAAGCTTTCTTT. The full variable domain, with the rest looked up from reference TRBV2 and TRBJ1-1, is EPEVTQTPSHQVTQMGQEVILRCVPISNHLYFYWYRQILGQKVEFLVSFYNNEISEKSEIFDDQFSVERPDGSNFTLKIRSTKLEDSAMYFCASSPLGTVNTEAFFGQGTRLTVV.